This T cell receptor beta chain was observed in a study of technical replicates of blood from a few donors. TCRdb's copy holds only in-frame clones and misses some; the assay was immunoSEQ multiplex PCR. This sample has under 80,000 clones, with 85% to 95% found just once. This clone showed up just a few times. The sample comprised T cells isolated from PBMCs. The TCR originated in a human donor in good health.

The CDR3 sequence is CAWSLQRLITEAFF. CDR3 DNA sequence: TGTGCCTGGAGTCTTCAGCGGCTGATCACTGAAGCTTTCTTT. J is TRBJ1-1 and V is TRBV30; D gene unclear. The ends were cut back, 2 bases at V and 4 bases at J, with 14 bases in the middle. CDR1 is GTSNPN, CDR2 SVGIG, per germline (reference sequence). The CDR3 is 14 amino acids.